The 5 T cell receptor beta chains below were found in one sample sequenced in a study of T cell responses to AZD1222 COVID-19 vaccine. Some clones are missing from TCRdb's copy, which holds only in-frame ones; the method was immunoSEQ multiplex PCR. The table lists around 130,000 clones, just over 85% of them singletons, with around 3% in the top ten. The source material was peripheral blood, sampled on day 0 of AZD1222 vaccination. These receptors were collected from an adult in good health.

The chain joins TRBV7-2 to TRBJ2-4; perhaps TRBD2 as D (6 bases). Germline V gives CDR1 SGHTA, CDR2 FQGNSA. Between the trimmed V and J ends, which lost 5 bases and 6 bases, there was a span of 14 bases. CDR3 length: 14 residues. CDR3 in amino acids: CASSPGGSRNIQYF. Written as DNA, the CDR3 is TGTGCCAGCAGCCCCGGAGGGAGTAGAAACATTCAGTACTTC.

The chain combines TRBV24-1 with TRBJ1-2; D might be TRBD1 (6 bases). Germline V gene data show CDR1 as KGHDR and CDR2 as SFDVKD. Deletions cut 9 bases from V and 8 bases from J, with 21 bases between. The CDR3 sequence is 14 residues long. For the CDR3, the DNA is TGTGCCACCCGAAAACAGGGAGACACCAAAGGCTACACCTTC. This translates into CATRKQGDTKGYTF.

This chain links TRBV19 with TRBJ1-5; D ambiguous. Trimming pared 5 bases from V and 5 bases from J, leaving 10 bases between. This CDR3 has 13 amino acids. The germline CDR1 and CDR2 sequences are LNHDA and SQIVND (reference sequence). The CDR3 sequence is CASSFAGHQPQHF. The CDR3 DNA reads as TGTGCCAGTAGTTTCGCTGGACATCAGCCCCAGCATTTT. Looking up the rest from reference TRBV19 and TRBJ1-5 gives the full variable domain: DGGITQSPKYLFRKEGQNVTLSCEQNLNHDAMYWYRQDPGQGLRLIYYSQIVNDFQKGDIAEGYSVSREKKESFPLTVTSAQKNPTAFYLCASSFAGHQPQHFGDGTRLSIL.

This clone has only one observation. The V gene is TRBV12-3 or TRBV12-4, the J gene TRBJ1-1, with D unresolved. The CDR3 is 12 residues long. The V and J ends lost 3 bases and 5 bases respectively, with 7 bases between them. CDR3 DNA sequence: TGTGCCAGCAGTTTTAACCGGACTGAAGCTTTCTTT. Its protein product is CASSFNRTEAFF.

The chain uses TRBV6-5 and TRBJ2-7; D remains ambiguous. V was trimmed by 5 bases and J by 6 bases, leaving 8 bases between them. CDR3 length: 11 residues. Per the germline V gene, CDR1 is MNHEY and CDR2 is SVGAGI. This CDR3 is CASSNKFEQYF. The CDR3 coding sequence is TGTGCCAGCAGTAACAAGTTCGAGCAGTACTTC.